This T cell receptor beta chain is from a study of control samples from healthy donors and cancer patients. Sequenced by immunoSEQ multiplex PCR; TCRdb stores in-frame clones only, minus some. The table includes about 170,000 clones, around 88% detected once. This clone was seen only once. From germline, CDR1 is MNHEY and CDR2 SVGAGI. The CDR3 extends over 13 amino acids. V lost 6 bases, J lost 4 bases, and 12 bases lay in between. The sequenced material came from blood. The sequence was obtained from a woman aged 25 to 39 in good health. The J gene is TRBJ1-2, the V gene TRBV6-5; unclear D gene. CDR3 amino acids: CASSTTAVYGYTF. CDR3 bases: TGTGCCAGCAGCACCACAGCAGTCTATGGCTACACCTTC.